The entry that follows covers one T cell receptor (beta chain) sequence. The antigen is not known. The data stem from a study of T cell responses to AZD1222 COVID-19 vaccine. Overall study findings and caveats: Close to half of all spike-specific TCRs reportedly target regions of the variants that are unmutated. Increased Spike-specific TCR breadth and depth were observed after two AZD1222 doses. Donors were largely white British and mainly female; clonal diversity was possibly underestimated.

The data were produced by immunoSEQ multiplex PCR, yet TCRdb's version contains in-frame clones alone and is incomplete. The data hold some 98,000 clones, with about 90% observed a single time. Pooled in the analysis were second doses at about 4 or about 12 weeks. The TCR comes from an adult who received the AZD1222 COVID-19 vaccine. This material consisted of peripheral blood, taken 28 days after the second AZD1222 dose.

The CDR3 sequence is CAREVGMGQAKSGANVLTF. The CDR3 DNA reads TGCGCCAGAGAGGTAGGCATGGGACAGGCCAAATCTGGGGCCAACGTCCTGACTTTC. V usage is TRBV10-1 and J usage is TRBJ2-6, with 8 bases aligning to TRBD1. The CDR3 runs to 19 residues. V was clipped by 9 bases and J by 1 base; unmatched bases: 17. Germline V gives CDR1 WNHNN, CDR2 SYGVQD (reference sequence).